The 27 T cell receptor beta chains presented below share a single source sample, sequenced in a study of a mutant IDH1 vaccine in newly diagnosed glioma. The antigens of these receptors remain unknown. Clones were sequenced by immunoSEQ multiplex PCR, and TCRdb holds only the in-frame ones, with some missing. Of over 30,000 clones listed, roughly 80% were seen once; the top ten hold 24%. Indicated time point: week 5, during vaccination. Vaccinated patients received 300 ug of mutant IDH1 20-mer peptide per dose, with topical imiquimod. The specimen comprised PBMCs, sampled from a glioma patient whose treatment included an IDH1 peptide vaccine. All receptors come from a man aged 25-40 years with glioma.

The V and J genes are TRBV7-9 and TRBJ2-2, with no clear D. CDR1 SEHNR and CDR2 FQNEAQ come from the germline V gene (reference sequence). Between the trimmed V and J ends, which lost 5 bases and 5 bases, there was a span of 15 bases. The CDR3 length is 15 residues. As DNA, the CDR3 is TGTGCCAGCAGCAATCCCGCGAGAGGAACCGGGGAGCTGTTTTTT. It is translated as CASSNPARGTGELFF.

The chain's CDR3 is CASSQARWAATDTQYF. As DNA, the CDR3 is TGTGCCAGCAGCCAGGCCAGATGGGCGGCCACAGATACGCAGTATTTT. V and J are TRBV14 and TRBJ2-3; no definite D call. This CDR3 is 16 amino acids long. Germline V gives CDR1 SGHDN, CDR2 FVKESK. V lost 3 bases and J lost 2, with 15 bases in between.

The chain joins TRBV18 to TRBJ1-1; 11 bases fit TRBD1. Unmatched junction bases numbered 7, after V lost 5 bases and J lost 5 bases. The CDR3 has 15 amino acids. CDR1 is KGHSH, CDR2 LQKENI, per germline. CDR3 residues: CASSRTGGEETEAFF. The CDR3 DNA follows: TGTGCCAGCTCAAGGACAGGGGGCGAGGAGACTGAAGCTTTCTTT.

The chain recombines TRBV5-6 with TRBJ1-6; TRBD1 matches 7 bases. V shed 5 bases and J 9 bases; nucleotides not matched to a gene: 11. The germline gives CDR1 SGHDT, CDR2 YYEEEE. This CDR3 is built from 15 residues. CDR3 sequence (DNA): TGTGCCAGCAGTAACACCGGGACAGTTTCTTCACCCCTCCACTTT. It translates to CASSNTGTVSSPLHF. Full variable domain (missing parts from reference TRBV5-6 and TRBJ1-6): DAGVTQSPTHLIKTRGQQVTLRCSPKSGHDTVSWYQQALGQGPQFIFQYYEEEERQRGNFPDRFSGHQFPNYSSELNVNALLLGDSALYLCASSNTGTVSSPLHFGNGTRLTVT.

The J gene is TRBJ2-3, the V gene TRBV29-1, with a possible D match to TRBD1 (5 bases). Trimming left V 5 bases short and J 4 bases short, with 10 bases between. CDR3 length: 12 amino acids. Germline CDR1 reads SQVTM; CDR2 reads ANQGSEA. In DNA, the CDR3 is TGCAGCGTTCAACAGACAGCAGATACGCAGTATTTT. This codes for CSVQQTADTQYF.

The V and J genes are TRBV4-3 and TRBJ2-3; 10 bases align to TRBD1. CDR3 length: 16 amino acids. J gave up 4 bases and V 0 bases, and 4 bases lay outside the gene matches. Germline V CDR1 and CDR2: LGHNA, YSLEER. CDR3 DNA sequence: TGCGCCAGCAGCCAAGAATTTGGACAGGGGGCAGATACGCAGTATTTT. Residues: CASSQEFGQGADTQYF.

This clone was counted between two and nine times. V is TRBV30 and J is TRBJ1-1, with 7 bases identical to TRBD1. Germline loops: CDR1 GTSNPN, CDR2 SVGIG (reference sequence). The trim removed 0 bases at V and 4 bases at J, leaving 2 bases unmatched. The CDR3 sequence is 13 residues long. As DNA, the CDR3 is TGTGCCTGGAGTGTAGGGGGCTTCACTGAAGCTTTCTTT. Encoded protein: CAWSVGGFTEAFF. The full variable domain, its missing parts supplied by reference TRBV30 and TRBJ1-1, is SQTIHQWPATLVQPVGSPLSLECTVEGTSNPNLYWYRQAAGRGLQLLFYSVGIGQISSEVPQNLSASRPQDRQFILSSKKLLLSDSGFYLCAWSVGGFTEAFFGQGTRLTVV.

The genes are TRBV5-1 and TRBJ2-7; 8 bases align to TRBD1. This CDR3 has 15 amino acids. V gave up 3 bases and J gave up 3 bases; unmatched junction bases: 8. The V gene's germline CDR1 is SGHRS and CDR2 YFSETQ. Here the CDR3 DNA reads TGCGCCAGCAGCTCCTATGGACAGGGAGGCTACGAGCAGTACTTC. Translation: CASSSYGQGGYEQYF.

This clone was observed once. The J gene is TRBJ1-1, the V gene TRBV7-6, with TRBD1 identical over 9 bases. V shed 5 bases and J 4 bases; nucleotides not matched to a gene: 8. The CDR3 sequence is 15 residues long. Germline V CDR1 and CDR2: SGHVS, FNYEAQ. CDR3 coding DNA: TGTGCCAGCAGCCCGGGACAGGGACTAGGCACTGAAGCTTTCTTT. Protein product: CASSPGQGLGTEAFF.

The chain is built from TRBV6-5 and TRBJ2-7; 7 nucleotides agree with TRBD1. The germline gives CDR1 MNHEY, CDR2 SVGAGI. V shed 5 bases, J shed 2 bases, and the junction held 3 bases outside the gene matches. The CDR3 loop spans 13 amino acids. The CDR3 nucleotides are TGTGCCAGCAGTGACAGGGTGGCCTACGAGCAGTACTTC. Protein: CASSDRVAYEQYF.

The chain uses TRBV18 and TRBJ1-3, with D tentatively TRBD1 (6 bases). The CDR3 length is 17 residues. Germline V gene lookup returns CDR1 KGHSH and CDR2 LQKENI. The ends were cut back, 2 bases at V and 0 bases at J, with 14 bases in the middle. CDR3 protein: CASSPRAGDTSGNTIYF. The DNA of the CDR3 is TGTGCCAGCTCACCAAGGGCAGGGGACACCTCTGGAAACACCATATATTTT.

The DNA of the CDR3 is TGCGCCAGCAGCCAAGAAATCGCAGGGTTCTTTGATTCACCCCTCCACTTT. This sequence encodes CASSQEIAGFFDSPLHF. This chain uses TRBV4-3 with TRBJ1-6; D is possibly TRBD1 (5 bases). V lost 0 bases and J 8 bases, leaving 17 bases between the germline ends. This CDR3 is 17 amino acids long. From germline, CDR1 is LGHNA and CDR2 YSLEER.

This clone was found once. CDR3 sequence reads: CAWSPGQGFSGNTIYF. CDR3 nucleotide sequence: TGTGCCTGGAGTCCGGGACAGGGATTTTCTGGAAACACCATATATTTT. This sequence joins TRBV30 and TRBJ1-3; 9 bases agree with TRBD1. Germline trimming cut 2 bases from V and 1 base from J; bases unmatched to any gene: 6. Germline lookup yields CDR1 GTSNPN and CDR2 SVGIG (reference sequence). CDR3 length equals 16 residues.

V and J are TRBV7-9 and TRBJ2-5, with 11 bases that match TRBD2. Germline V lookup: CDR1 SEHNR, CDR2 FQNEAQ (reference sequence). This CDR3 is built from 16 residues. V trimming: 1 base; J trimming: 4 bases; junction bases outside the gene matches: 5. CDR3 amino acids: CASSLVAGGPGETQYF. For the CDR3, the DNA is TGTGCCAGCAGCTTAGTAGCGGGAGGGCCCGGAGAGACCCAGTACTTC.

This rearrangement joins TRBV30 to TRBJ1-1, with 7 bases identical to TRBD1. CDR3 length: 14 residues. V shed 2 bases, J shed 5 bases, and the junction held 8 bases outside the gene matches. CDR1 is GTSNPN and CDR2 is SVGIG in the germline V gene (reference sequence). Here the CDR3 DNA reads TGTGCCTGGAGTACGACAGGGTTCAAGACTGAAGCTTTCTTT. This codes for CAWSTTGFKTEAFF.

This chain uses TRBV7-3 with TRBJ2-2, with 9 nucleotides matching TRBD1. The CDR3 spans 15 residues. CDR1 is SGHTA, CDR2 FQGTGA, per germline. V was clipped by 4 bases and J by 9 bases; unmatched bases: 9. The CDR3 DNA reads TGTGCCAGCAGCTCTTCACCGGGACAGGGTCGGGAGCTGTTTTTT. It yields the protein CASSSSPGQGRELFF. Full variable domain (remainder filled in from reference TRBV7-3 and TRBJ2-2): GAGVSQTPSNKVTEKGKYVELRCDPISGHTALYWYRQSLGQGPEFLIYFQGTGAADDSGLPNDRFFAVRPEGSVSTLKIQRTERGDSAVYLCASSSSPGQGRELFFGEGSRLTVL.

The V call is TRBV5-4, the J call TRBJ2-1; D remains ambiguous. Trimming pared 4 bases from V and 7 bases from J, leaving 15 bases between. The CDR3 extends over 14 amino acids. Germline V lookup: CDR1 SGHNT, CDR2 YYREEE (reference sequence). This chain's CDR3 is CASSQRTTLNEQFF. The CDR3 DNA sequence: TGTGCCAGCAGCCAGCGAACTACCCTTAATGAGCAGTTCTTC.

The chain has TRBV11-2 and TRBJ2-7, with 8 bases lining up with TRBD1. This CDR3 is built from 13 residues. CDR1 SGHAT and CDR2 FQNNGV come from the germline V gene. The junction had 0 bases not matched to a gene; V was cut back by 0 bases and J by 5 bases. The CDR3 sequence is CASSLDRGHEQYF. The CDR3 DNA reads TGTGCCAGCAGCTTAGACAGGGGGCACGAGCAGTACTTC. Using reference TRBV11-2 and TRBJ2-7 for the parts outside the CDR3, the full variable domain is EAGVAQSPRYKIIEKRQSVAFWCNPISGHATLYWYQQILGQGPKLLIQFQNNGVVDDSQLPKDRFSAERLKGVDSTLKIQPAKLEDSAVYLCASSLDRGHEQYFGPGTRLTVT.

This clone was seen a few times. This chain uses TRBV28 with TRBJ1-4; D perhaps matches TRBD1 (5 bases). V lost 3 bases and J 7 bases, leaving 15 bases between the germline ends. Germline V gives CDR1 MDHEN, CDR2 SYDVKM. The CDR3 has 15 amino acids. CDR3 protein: CASSLGGGLREKLFF. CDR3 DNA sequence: TGTGCCAGCAGTTTGGGGGGAGGATTGCGTGAAAAACTGTTTTTT.

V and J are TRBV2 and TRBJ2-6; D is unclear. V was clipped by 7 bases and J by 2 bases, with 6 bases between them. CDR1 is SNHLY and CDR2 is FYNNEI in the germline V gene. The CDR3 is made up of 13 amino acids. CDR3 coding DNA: TGTGCCAGCACCCTCGCTGGGGCCAACGTCCTGACTTTC. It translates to CASTLAGANVLTF.

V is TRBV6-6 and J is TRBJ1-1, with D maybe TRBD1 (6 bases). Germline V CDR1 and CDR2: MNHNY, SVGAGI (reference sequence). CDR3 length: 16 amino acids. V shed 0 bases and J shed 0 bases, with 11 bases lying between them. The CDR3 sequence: CASSYSYRDMNTEAFF. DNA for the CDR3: TGTGCCAGCAGTTACTCTTACAGGGATATGAACACTGAAGCTTTCTTT.

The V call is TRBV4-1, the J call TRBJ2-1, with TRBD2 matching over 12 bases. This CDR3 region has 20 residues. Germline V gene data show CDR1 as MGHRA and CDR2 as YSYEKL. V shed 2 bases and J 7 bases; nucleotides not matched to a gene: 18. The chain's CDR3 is CASSQIPSGRAVGGGNEQFF. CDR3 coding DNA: TGCGCCAGCAGCCAAATTCCTAGCGGGAGGGCCGTAGGAGGTGGGAATGAGCAGTTCTTC.

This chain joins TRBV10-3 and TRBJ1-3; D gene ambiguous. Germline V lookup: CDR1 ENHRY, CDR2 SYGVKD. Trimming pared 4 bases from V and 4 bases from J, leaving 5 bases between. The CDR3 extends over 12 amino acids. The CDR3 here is CAISGVGNTIYF. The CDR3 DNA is TGTGCCATCAGTGGAGTCGGAAACACCATATATTTT.

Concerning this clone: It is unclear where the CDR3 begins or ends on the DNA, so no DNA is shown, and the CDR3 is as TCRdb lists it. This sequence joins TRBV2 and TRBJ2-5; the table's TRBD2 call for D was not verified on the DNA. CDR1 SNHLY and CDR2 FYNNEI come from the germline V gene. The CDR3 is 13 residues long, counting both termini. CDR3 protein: CATRDSTLGTQYF.

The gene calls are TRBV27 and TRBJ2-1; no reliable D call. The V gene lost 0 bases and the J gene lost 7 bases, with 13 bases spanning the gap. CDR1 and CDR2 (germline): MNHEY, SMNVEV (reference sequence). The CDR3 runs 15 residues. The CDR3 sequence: CASSLSTYSRNEQFF. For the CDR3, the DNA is TGTGCCAGCAGTTTATCGACTTACTCTAGGAATGAGCAGTTCTTC.

The CDR3, as DNA: TGTGCTAGTGGGATTACAGGGGGGACTGAAGCTTTCTTT. Protein product: CASGITGGTEAFF. V is TRBV12-5 and J is TRBJ1-1; 8 nucleotides line up with TRBD1. J was trimmed by 5 bases and V by 6 bases; bases with no gene match: 5. This CDR3 is built from 13 residues. Germline V gene sequence: CDR1 LGHNT, CDR2 FRNRAP.

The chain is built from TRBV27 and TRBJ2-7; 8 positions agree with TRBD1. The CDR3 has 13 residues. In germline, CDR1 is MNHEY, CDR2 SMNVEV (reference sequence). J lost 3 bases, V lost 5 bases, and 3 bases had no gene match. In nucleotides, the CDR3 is TGTGCCAGCAGTCCTGGACAGGGCTACGAGCAGTACTTC. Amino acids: CASSPGQGYEQYF.